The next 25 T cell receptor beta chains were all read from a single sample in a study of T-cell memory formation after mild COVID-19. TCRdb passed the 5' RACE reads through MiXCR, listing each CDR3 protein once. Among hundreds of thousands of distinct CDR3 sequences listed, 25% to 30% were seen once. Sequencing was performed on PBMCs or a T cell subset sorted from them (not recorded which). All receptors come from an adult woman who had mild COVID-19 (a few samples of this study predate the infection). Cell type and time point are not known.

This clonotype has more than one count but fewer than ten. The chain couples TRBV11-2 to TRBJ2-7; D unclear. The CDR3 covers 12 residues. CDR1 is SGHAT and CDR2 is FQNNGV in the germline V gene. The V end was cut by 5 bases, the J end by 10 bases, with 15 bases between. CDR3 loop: CASSPTLREQYF. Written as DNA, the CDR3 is TGTGCCAGCAGCCCGACTCTACGAGAACAGTACTTC.

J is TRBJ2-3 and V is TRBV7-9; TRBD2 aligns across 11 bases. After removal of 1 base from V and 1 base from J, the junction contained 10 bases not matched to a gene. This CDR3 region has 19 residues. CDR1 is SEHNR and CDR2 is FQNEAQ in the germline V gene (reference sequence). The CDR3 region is CASSLVGLAGGMGTDTQYF. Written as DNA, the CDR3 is TGTGCCAGCAGCTTAGTTGGTCTAGCGGGGGGTATGGGCACAGATACGCAGTATTTT.

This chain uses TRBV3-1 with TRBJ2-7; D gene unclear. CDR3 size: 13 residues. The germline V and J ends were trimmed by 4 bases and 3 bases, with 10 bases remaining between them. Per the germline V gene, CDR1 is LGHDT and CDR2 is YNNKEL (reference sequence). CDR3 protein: CASSPRMYYEQYF. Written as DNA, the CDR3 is TGTGCCAGCAGCCCGAGGATGTACTACGAGCAGTACTTC.

CDR3 in amino acids: CSAHLRRVGSEQYF. As DNA, the CDR3 is TGCAGTGCCCATCTGAGGCGTGTAGGGAGCGAGCAGTACTTC. This chain connects TRBV20-1 to TRBJ2-7, with D tentatively TRBD2 (5 bases). V lost 6 bases and J lost 6, with 21 bases in between. Germline V gene data show CDR1 as DFQATT and CDR2 as SNEGSKA (reference sequence). This CDR3 is built from 14 residues.

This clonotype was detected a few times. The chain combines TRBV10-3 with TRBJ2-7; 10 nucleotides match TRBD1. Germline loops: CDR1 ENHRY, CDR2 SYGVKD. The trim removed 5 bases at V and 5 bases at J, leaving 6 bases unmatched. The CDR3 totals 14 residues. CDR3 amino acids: CAISRTGGINEQYF. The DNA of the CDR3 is TGTGCCATCAGTCGGACAGGGGGTATCAACGAGCAGTACTTC.

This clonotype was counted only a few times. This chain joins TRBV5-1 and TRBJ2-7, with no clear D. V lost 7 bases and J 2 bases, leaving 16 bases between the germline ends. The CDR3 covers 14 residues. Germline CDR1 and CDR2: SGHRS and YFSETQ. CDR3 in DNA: TGCGCCAGCCGCCCCGGGTCCCTACCCTACGAGCAGTACTTC. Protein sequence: CASRPGSLPYEQYF.

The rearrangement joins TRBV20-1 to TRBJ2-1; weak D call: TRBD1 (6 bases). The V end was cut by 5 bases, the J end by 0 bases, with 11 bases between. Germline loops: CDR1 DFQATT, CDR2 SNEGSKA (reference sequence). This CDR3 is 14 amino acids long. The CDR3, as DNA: TGCAGTGCTCAGTACAGGGTCTCCTACAATGAGCAGTTCTTC. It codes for CSAQYRVSYNEQFF.

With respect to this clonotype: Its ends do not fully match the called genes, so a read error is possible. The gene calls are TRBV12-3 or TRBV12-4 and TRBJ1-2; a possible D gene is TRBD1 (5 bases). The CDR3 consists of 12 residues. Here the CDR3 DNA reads TGTGCCAGCAGTTTAGTCCGGGGCCCCCGATTCTTC. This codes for CASSLVRGPRFF.

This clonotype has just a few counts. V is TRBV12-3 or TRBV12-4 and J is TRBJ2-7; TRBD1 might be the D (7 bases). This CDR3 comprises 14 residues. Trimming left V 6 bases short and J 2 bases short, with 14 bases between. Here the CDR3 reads CASSSQGGTYEQYF. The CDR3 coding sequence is TGTGCCAGCAGCTCCCAGGGGGGAACCTACGAGCAGTACTTC.

The CDR3 DNA reads as TGTGCCTGGAATACAGGGGGGGACAATTCACCCCTCCACTTT. Encoded protein: CAWNTGGDNSPLHF. The chain joins TRBV30 to TRBJ1-6; 8 positions agree with TRBD1. V was pared by 4 bases and J by 7 bases, with 6 bases of the junction left unmatched. The CDR3 is 14 residues long. The germline CDR1 and CDR2 sequences are GTSNPN and SVGIG (reference sequence).

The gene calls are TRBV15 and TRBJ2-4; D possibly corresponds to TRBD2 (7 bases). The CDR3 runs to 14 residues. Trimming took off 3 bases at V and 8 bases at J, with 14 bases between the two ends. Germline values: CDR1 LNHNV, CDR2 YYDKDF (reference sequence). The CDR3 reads CATSSLIGGDIQYF. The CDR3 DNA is TGTGCCACCAGCAGTTTAATAGGGGGGGACATTCAGTACTTC.

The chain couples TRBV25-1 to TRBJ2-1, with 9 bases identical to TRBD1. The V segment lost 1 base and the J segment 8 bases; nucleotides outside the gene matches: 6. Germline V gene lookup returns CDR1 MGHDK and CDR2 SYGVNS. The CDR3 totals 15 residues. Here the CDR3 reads CASSESGTGTYEQFF. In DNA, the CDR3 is TGTGCCAGCAGTGAATCCGGGACAGGGACGTATGAGCAGTTCTTC.

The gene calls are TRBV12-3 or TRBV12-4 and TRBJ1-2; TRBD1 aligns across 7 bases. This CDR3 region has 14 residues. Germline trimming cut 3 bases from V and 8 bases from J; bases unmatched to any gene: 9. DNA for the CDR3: TGTGCCAGCAGTTTGGCCGGGACAGAGGGGGGCTACACCTTC. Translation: CASSLAGTEGGYTF.

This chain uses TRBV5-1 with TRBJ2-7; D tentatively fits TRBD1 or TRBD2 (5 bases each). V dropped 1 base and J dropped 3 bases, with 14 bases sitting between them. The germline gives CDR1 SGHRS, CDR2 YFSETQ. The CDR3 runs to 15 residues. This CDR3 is CASSLRETAFYEQYF. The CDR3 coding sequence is TGCGCCAGCAGCTTGAGGGAGACAGCTTTCTACGAGCAGTACTTC.

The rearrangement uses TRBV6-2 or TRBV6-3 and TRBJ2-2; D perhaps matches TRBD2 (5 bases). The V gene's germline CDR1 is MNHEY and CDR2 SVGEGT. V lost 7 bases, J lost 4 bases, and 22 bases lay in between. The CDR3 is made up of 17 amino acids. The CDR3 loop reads CASTLRGTGISTGELFF. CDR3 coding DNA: TGTGCCAGCACCCTCCGGGGTACGGGAATTTCCACCGGGGAGCTGTTTTTT.

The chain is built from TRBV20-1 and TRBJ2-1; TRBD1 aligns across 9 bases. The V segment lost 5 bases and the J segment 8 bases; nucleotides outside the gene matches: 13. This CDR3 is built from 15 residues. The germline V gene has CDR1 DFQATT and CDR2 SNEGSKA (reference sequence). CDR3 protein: CSAGTGTGIWDEQFF. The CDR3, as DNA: TGCAGTGCTGGAACCGGGACAGGGATTTGGGATGAGCAGTTCTTC.

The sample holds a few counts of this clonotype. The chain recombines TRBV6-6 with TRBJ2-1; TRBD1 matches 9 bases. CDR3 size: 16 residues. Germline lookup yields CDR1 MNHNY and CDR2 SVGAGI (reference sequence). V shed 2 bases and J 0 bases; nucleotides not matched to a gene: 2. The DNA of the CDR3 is TGTGCCAGCAGTTACGGGACAGGGTCCTCCTACAATGAGCAGTTCTTC. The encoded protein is CASSYGTGSSYNEQFF.

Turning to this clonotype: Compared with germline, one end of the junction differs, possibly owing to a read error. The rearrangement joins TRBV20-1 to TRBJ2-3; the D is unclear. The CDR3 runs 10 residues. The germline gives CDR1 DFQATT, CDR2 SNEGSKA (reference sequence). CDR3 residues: CSARVSTPPF. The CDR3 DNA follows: TGCAGTGCTAGAGTATCGACCCCTCCATTT.

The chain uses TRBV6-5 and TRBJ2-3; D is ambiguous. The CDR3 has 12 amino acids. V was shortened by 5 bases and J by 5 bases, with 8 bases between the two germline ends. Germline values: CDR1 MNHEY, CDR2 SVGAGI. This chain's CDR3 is CASSPWGDTQYF. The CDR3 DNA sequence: TGTGCCAGCAGTCCGTGGGGAGATACGCAGTATTTT.

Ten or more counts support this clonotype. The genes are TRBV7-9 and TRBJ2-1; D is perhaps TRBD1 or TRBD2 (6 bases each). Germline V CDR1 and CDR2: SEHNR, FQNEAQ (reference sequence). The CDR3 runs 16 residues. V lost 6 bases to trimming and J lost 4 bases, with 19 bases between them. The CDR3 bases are TGTGCCAGCAGTGACAACAGGGCTGGAGGGTACAATGAGCAGTTCTTC. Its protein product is CASSDNRAGGYNEQFF.

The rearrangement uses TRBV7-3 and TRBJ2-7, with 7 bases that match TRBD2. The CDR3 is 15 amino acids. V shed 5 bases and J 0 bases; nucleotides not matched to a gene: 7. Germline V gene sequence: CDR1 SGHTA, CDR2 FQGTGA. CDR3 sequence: CASSLGGSRSYEQYF. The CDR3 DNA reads TGTGCCAGCAGCCTCGGGGGGAGCCGCTCCTACGAGCAGTACTTC.

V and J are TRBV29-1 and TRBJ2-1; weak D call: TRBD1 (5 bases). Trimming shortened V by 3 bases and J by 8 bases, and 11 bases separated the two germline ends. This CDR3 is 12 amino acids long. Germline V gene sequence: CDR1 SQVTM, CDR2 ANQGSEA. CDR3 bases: TGCAGCGTTGATGGGCCAGGGTATGAGCAGTTCTTC. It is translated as CSVDGPGYEQFF.

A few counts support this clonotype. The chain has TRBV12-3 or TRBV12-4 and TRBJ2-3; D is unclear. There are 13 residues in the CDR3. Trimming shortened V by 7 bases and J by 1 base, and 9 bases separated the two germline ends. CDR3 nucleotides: TGTGCCAGCATCGGTGTGGGCACAGATACGCAGTATTTT. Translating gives CASIGVGTDTQYF.

The chain's CDR3 is CASSEAGGRGEQFF. CDR3 bases: TGCGCCAGCAGTGAGGCGGGGGGGCGGGGTGAGCAGTTCTTC. This chain joins TRBV10-2 and TRBJ2-1, with 9 bases that match TRBD2. Per the germline V gene, CDR1 is WSHSY and CDR2 is SAAADI. The CDR3 loop spans 14 amino acids. Trimming removed 2 bases from V and 9 bases from J; junction bases left unmatched: 5.

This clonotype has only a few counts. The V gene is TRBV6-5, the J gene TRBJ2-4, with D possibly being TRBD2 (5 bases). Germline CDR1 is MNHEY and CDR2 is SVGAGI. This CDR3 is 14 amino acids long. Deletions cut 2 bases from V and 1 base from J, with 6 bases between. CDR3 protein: CASSYAGAKNIQYF. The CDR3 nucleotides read TGTGCCAGCAGTTACGCGGGTGCCAAAAACATTCAGTACTTC.